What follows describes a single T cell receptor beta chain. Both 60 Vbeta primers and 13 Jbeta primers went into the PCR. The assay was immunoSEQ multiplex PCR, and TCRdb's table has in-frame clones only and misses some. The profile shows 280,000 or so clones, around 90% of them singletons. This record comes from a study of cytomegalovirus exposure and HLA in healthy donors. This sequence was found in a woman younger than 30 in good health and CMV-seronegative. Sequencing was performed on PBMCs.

The CDR3 region is CASGPGTLGFEGTEAFF. The CDR3 DNA reads as TGTGCCAGCGGACCCGGGACACTGGGTTTTGAGGGCACTGAAGCTTTCTTT. This sequence joins TRBV7-9 and TRBJ1-1; maybe TRBD1 (6 bases). The CDR3 totals 17 residues. V was shortened by 8 bases and J by 4 bases, with 26 bases between the two germline ends. Per the germline V gene, CDR1 is SEHNR and CDR2 is FQNEAQ (reference sequence).